The 10 T cell receptor beta chains listed next were all sequenced from one sample in a study of CD8+ T cells in alopecia areata. Treatment here: oral pan-JAK inhibitor, 5-10 mg twice daily. Sequencing used cDNA as its template, made by extracting RNA and reverse transcribing it. TCRdb keeps only in-frame clones here, not all; method: immunoSEQ multiplex PCR. This table holds about 200,000 clones, 55% to 70% found once. The sequenced sample was CD4+ T cells sorted from blood, obtained at week 24, from a patient treated with tofacitinib. These receptors all stem from a human donor with alopecia areata.

The chain is built from TRBV10-3 and TRBJ2-5, with D perhaps matching TRBD1 (6 bases). Germline V gene sequence: CDR1 ENHRY, CDR2 SYGVKD. V gave up 5 bases and J gave up 3 bases, with 7 bases separating them. The CDR3 spans 12 residues. CDR3 sequence: CAISPGEETQYF. CDR3 coding DNA: TGTGCCATCAGTCCAGGGGAAGAGACCCAGTACTTC.

The chain has TRBV6-5 and TRBJ2-7; the match to TRBD1 covers 9 bases. Trimming at V came to 6 bases and at J to 7 bases, leaving 7 bases not matched to a gene. Germline V gives CDR1 MNHEY, CDR2 SVGAGI. The CDR3 consists of 13 residues. CDR3 region: CASSFGTGREQYF. The CDR3, as DNA: TGTGCCAGCAGCTTCGGGACAGGGCGGGAGCAGTACTTC.

This chain joins TRBV7-2 and TRBJ2-7; 11 nucleotides agree with TRBD2. Germline assignment: CDR1 SGHTA and CDR2 FQGNSA. This CDR3 comprises 15 residues. V lost 6 bases to trimming and J lost 1 base; unmatched junction nucleotides: 5. The CDR3 region has the DNA TGTGCCAGCAGTTCTCCTAGCGGGAGGTCCTACGAGCAGTACTTC. Its protein product is CASSSPSGRSYEQYF.

This clone was recorded a few times. The chain uses TRBV9 and TRBJ1-5; D possibly corresponds to TRBD1 (6 bases). V lost 4 bases and J lost 9, with 17 bases in between. The CDR3 has 14 amino acids. CDR1 and CDR2 from the germline V gene are SGDLS and YYNGEE. The CDR3 loop is CASSPGQGPSPQHF. CDR3 DNA sequence: TGTGCCAGCAGCCCCGGCCAGGGGCCCTCGCCCCAGCATTTT. Together with reference TRBV9 and TRBJ1-5, the CDR3 gives the full variable domain: DSGVTQTPKHLITATGQRVTLRCSPRSGDLSVYWYQQSLDQGLQFLIQYYNGEERAKGNILERFSAQQFPDLHSELNLSSLELGDSALYFCASSPGQGPSPQHFGDGTRLSIL.

This clone was detected only once. This sequence joins TRBV5-6 and TRBJ2-7; 7 bases agree with TRBD1. CDR3 size: 14 residues. Germline trimming cut 6 bases from V and 3 bases from J; bases unmatched to any gene: 9. Germline V lookup: CDR1 SGHDT, CDR2 YYEEEE. CDR3 protein: CASNPTGRNYEQYF. CDR3 coding DNA: TGTGCCAGCAACCCGACAGGGAGAAACTACGAGCAGTACTTC.

The chain has TRBV5-1 and TRBJ2-5; no firm D call. Trimming left V 1 base short and J 3 bases short, with 4 bases between. Germline values: CDR1 SGHRS, CDR2 YFSETQ. The CDR3 has 12 residues. The CDR3 DNA sequence: TGCGCCAGCAGCTTGAACAAAGAGACCCAGTACTTC. Protein: CASSLNKETQYF.

J is TRBJ1-1 and V is TRBV29-1; D call uncertain. The ends were cut back, 3 bases at V and 7 bases at J, with 18 bases in the middle. The V gene's germline CDR1 is SQVTM and CDR2 ANQGSEA. This CDR3 region has 14 residues. The CDR3 nucleotides are TGCAGCGTTGATTACAGACCGGAAAGAAGTGAAGCTTTCTTT. Residues: CSVDYRPERSEAFF.

This clone was counted only a few times. The rearrangement uses TRBV9 and TRBJ2-1; 8 nucleotides match TRBD2. Looked up from germline, CDR1 is SGDLS and CDR2 is YYNGEE. The CDR3 is 16 residues long. Germline trimming cut 0 bases from V and 5 bases from J; bases unmatched to any gene: 7. The CDR3 DNA sequence: TGTGCCAGCAGCGTAGGTGCAGCGGGGGCTGACAATGAGCAGTTCTTC. Its protein is CASSVGAAGADNEQFF.

The J gene is TRBJ1-2, the V gene TRBV9; D not certain. CDR3 length: 15 amino acids. Germline V lookup: CDR1 SGDLS, CDR2 YYNGEE. Trimming stripped 0 bases from V and 7 bases from J, with 16 bases between. The CDR3 coding sequence is TGTGCCAGCAGCGTAGGCGGAAGGGATCCCTCTGGCTACACCTTC. Residues: CASSVGGRDPSGYTF.

This clone was seen a handful of times. The chain links TRBV30 to TRBJ2-2; TRBD1 might be the D (5 bases). Between the trimmed V and J ends, which lost 1 base and 3 bases, there was a span of 12 bases. CDR1 and CDR2 (germline): GTSNPN, SVGIG (reference sequence). The CDR3 runs to 15 residues. CDR3 in amino acids: CAWSGWGRDTGELFF. The CDR3 region has the DNA TGTGCCTGGAGTGGATGGGGCAGGGACACCGGGGAGCTGTTTTTT.